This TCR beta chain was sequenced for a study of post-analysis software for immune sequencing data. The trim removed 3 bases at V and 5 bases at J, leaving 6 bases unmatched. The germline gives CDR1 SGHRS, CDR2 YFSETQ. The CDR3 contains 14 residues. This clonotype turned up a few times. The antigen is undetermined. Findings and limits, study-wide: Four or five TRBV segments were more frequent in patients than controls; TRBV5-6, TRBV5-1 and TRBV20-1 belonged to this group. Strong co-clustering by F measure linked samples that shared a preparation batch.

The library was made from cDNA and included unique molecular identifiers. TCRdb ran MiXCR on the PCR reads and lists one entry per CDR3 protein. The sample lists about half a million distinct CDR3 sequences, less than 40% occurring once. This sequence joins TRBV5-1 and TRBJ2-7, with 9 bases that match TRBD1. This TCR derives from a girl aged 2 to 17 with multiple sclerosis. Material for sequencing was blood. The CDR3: CASSWGTGRDEQYF. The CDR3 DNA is TGCGCCAGCAGCTGGGGGACAGGGCGGGACGAGCAGTACTTC.